This TCR beta chain was recovered during a study of molecular identifiers for immune sequencing clone quantification. On this clonotype itself: Its antigen is not known.

Whole-study findings and limits: Identical barcode-sharing TCR molecules could lead to underestimated sizes for highly expanded clones.

V was shortened by 4 bases and J by 9 bases, with 22 bases between the two germline ends. The CDR3 consists of 16 residues. Germline CDR1 reads LGHNA; CDR2 reads YSLEER. TCRdb reanalysed the PCR reads using MiXCR and keeps one entry per CDR3 protein. The sample yields more than 300,000 distinct CDR3 sequences, about 22% seen once. The sample comprised naive CD8+ T cells from blood, with Jurkat cell RNA spiked in. As for subset: FACS-sorted CD8+CD4-CCR7+CD45RA+ naive T cells. This clonotype originated in a human donor in good health. Some libraries in this study had Jurkat cell RNA spiked in. The chain uses TRBV4-3 and TRBJ2-1; D may be TRBD1 (5 bases). The DNA for the CDR3 is TGCGCCAGCAGCCCCAATTTTCATGGACAAAAGAGTGAGCAGTTCTTC. The encoded protein is CASSPNFHGQKSEQFF.